This record concerns one TCR beta chain sequence. The antigen remains undetermined. This may be a read error: a much more frequent sequence differs by one nucleotide. This specimen belongs to a study of regulatory T cells in long-lasting Graves disease. V lost 5 bases to trimming and J lost 4 bases, with 12 bases between them. The V gene's germline CDR1 is GTSNPN and CDR2 SVGIG (reference sequence). The length of the CDR3 is 13 residues. The time point was: newly diagnosed GD, antithyroid drugs for less than 3 months. From RNA extracted from PBMCs, the TCR library was made. Study findings and constraints: With a small sample size, accuracy may have been reduced. Favoring TRBV28, TRBJ1-2 and TRBJ2-5 was a feature seen in persistent disease.

HTBI primers from iRepertoire and Arm-PCR of CDR3 regions yielded the TCR beta libraries. In the original processing: From all samples, identification returned 12 to 15 TRBJ and approximately 67 TRBV segments. TCRdb re-called the multiplex PCR reads through MiXCR, storing one row per CDR3 protein. The V and J calls were not made by the authors but by TCRdb's processing. The sample carries hundreds of thousands of distinct CDR3 sequences, about 15% recorded once. A further study also used this sample, focusing on T cells in Graves' hyperthyroidism and ophthalmopathy. From that study: RT-PCR in the first round (using the HTBI primer set) targeted the TCR CDR3.

The chain carries TRBV30 and TRBJ1-5; D is unresolved. Sample: peripheral blood mononuclear cells (PBMCs), taken at new diagnosis, from a patient treated with antithyroid drugs. The TCR originated in a woman between 25 and 40 years old with Graves disease. In nucleotides, the CDR3 is TGTGCCTGGCAAGGGATGGTAAATCAGCCCCAGCATTTT. This codes for CAWQGMVNQPQHF.